This T cell receptor (beta chain) comes out of a study of T cells expressing NK-cell markers. General study findings and limits: NKG2C+ dominant clonotypes from 5 to 7 donors made up about 1.0-7.0% of CD8+ T cells. In several donors, dominant clonotypes made up about 25-65% of CD3+CD56-NKG2C+ cells.

As for this clonotype: The antigen remains unidentified.

The CDR3 length is 17 residues. CDR1 and CDR2 from the germline V gene are DFQATT and SNEGSKA (reference sequence). Researchers built TCR beta cDNA using 5'RACE template switching with UMIs. Each CDR3 protein gets one entry in TCRdb, which reprocessed the 5' RACE reads and gives no DNA. Here the sample table reports over 150,000 distinct CDR3 sequences. The receptor's source is a woman in her forties or fifties in good health. Sequencing used blood T cells: a sorted CD56 or NKG2C T cell subset, CD4+ or CD8+ T cells, or bulk PBMC T cells (not recorded which). The chain uses TRBV20-1 and TRBJ2-3; with no DNA, the TCRdb D assignment of TRBD2 cannot be verified. CDR3: CSARALETSGRRDTQYF.